This T cell receptor beta chain was captured in a study of T-cell reconstitution after alpha-beta-depleted transplantation in children (dated by TCRdb to about 2016). With respect to the entire study: Using TCR repertoire profiling, the study quantitatively followed how T-cell immune reconstitution unfolded in children after TCRalphabeta/CD19-depleted allogeneic hematopoietic cell transplantation.

The library was produced with PCR. Sequenced using an Illumina HiSeq 2500. To normalize quantification of the TCRbeta repertoire, the TCR libraries were built with molecular barcoding that relied on unique molecular identifiers. The public reads were run again by TCRdb, first through fastp at Q25 and then through MiXCR, and only productive beta chains were kept. Entries are consolidated by CDR3 protein sequence, retaining the most common genes and DNA. The sample data list a few hundred thousand distinct CDR3 sequences, and 25% to 30% of these were observed just once. Together, the top ten hold about 35% of the sample. Points on this clonotype: The specificity of this receptor is unknown. Per-base qualities were not stored, and no clone one base away is much larger.

This specimen's treatment or condition label, per the study, means: allogeneic hematopoietic cell transplantation with graft depleted of TCRalphabeta T cells and CD19 B cells. The transplant recipients were children given TCRalphabeta/CD19-depleted allogeneic hematopoietic cell grafts. Overall results and qualifications from the work: Over subsequent months, a decline in hyperexpanded clone frequencies was noted, and after one year, T-cell counts and TCRbeta diversity were mostly ascribed to newly produced T cells. In some patients, the high TCRbeta diversity seen at day 60 was put down to recipient T cells and intrathymic progenitors that had survived conditioning. Apparently early alphabetaT-cell count recovery about two months after transplant reportedly relied on only several hundred rapidly expanded clones derived from non-depleted graft cells.

This clonotype originated in a boy younger than two with Wiskott-Aldrich syndrome, due to receive a stem cell transplant. The sequencing used PBMCs, collected before TCRalphabeta/CD19-depleted stem cell transplant.

The nucleotides read TGCAGTGCTTTAGCGGGAGGCGCTACGCAGTATTTT. Protein translation: CSALAGGATQYF. The sequence links TRBV20-1 to TRBJ2-3; TRBD2 fits 10 bases in the junction. The junction shows trimming of 5 bases on V and 8 bases on J, and the gene matches do not reach 4 bases of it. The CDR3 covers 12 residues, taking in both the cysteine and the phenylalanine. The sequence is cut down to CDR3 DNA, 36 bases in frame from base 1. Per the germline V gene (reference sequence), DFQATT is the CDR1 and SNEGSKA is the CDR2.